The clone carrying this T cell receptor beta chain has only one observation. Trimming took 2 bases from V and 9 from J, leaving 11 bases between them. Germline CDR1 and CDR2: ENHRY and SYGVKD. This CDR3 has 13 residues. Source study methods: Amplification with reference gene primers provided the estimates of nucleated cell counts. Using immunoSEQ multiplex PCR, the repertoire was profiled, and TCRdb retains in-frame clones only, with some absent. V and J calls and clone size come straight from that table; D and trimming were deduced from the DNA. The sample gives about 310,000 clones, around 86% of which show up once; 1% is in the top ten. These data come from a study of blood T cell repertoires in COVID-19. In the study overall: Samples of COVID-19 (acute and convalescent) were obtained from the United States, Italy and Spain. T cells, B-cell-depleted T cells, or PBMCs provided the cDNA or gDNA that served as material.

The receptor was derived from a man in his forties or fifties with active or convalescent COVID-19. This chain joins TRBV10-3 and TRBJ2-1; D remains ambiguous. The sequenced sample was peripheral blood. CDR3 DNA sequence: TGTGCCATCAGTGAGGATAGACTGGGTGAGCAGTTCTTC. It is translated as CAISEDRLGEQFF.